These 17 T cell receptor beta chains originate from one sample sequenced in a study of T cells in Graves' hyperthyroidism and ophthalmopathy. Researchers took RNA transcripts and amplified the TCR beta CDR3 regions from them. A set of HTBI primers served as the primers for a first-round RT-PCR of the TCR CDR3. TCRdb analysed the multiplex PCR reads with MiXCR anew, one entry per CDR3 protein. The table lists about 590,000 distinct CDR3 sequences, around 14% of them singletons. The specimen sequenced was blood. Source of these receptors: a woman in her twenties or thirties with Graves' hyperthyroidism.

In its sample, this clonotype was seen many times. This chain links TRBV28 with TRBJ1-6, with a possible D match to TRBD1 (6 bases). The CDR3 consists of 15 residues. In germline, CDR1 is MDHEN, CDR2 SYDVKM. Trimming pared 7 bases from V and 6 bases from J, leaving 16 bases between. CDR3 coding DNA: TGTGCCAGCAATACAGGTTGGGGGCCTAATTCACCCCTCCACTTT. Its protein product is CASNTGWGPNSPLHF.

Of note for this clonotype: This sequence may be a read error, since a much larger clone differs from it by one base. V usage is TRBV6-1 and J usage is TRBJ1-1; weak D call: TRBD1 (6 bases). Trimming removed 5 bases at V and 11 bases at J, with 15 bases between. Looked up from germline, CDR1 is MNHNS and CDR2 is SASEGT. This CDR3 has 12 residues. The CDR3 reads CASSRGTRWAFF. In DNA, the CDR3 is TGTGCCAGCAGTAGAGGGACAAGGTGGGCTTTCTTT.

This clonotype was seen a handful of times. CDR3 loop: CASSERGLLSYEQYF. For the CDR3, the DNA is TGTGCCAGCAGTGAACGGGGCCTACTCTCCTACGAGCAGTACTTC. V and J are TRBV2 and TRBJ2-7; TRBD1 or TRBD2 may be the D gene (5 bases each). Trimming cost V 2 bases and J 0 bases, with 11 bases left between them. CDR3 length: 15 amino acids. Per germline, CDR1 SNHLY and CDR2 FYNNEI. Filled out from reference TRBV2 and TRBJ2-7, the complete variable domain reads EPEVTQTPSHQVTQMGQEVILRCVPISNHLYFYWYRQILGQKVEFLVSFYNNEISEKSEIFDDQFSVERPDGSNFTLKIRSTKLEDSAMYFCASSERGLLSYEQYFGPGTRLTVT.

This clonotype was picked up many times. The gene calls are TRBV7-9 and TRBJ2-7; TRBD1 aligns across 9 bases. Looked up from germline, CDR1 is SEHNR and CDR2 is FQNEAQ (reference sequence). The CDR3 runs 14 residues. The junction had 0 bases not matched to a gene; V was cut back by 0 bases and J by 3 bases. The CDR3 nucleotides are TGTGCCAGCAGCTTAGCGGGACAGGGCTACGAGCAGTACTTC. It translates to CASSLAGQGYEQYF.

The rearrangement links TRBV7-3 to TRBJ2-3; D possibly uses TRBD1 or TRBD2 (5 bases each). Between the trimmed V and J ends, which lost 6 bases and 1 base, there was a span of 20 bases. The germline CDR1 and CDR2 sequences are SGHTA and FQGTGA. The CDR3 is made up of 17 amino acids. CDR3 sequence: CASSPGTSSLGTDTQYF. In DNA form, the CDR3 reads TGTGCCAGCAGTCCCGGGACCTCCTCCCTCGGCACAGATACGCAGTATTTT.

This CDR3 is CASSQAAQPQSYEQYF. The DNA of the CDR3 is TGCGCCAGCAGCCAAGCGGCGCAGCCGCAATCCTACGAGCAGTACTTC. The V call is TRBV4-1, the J call TRBJ2-7, with D unresolved. The CDR3 contains 16 residues. The germline gives CDR1 MGHRA, CDR2 YSYEKL. V was clipped by 1 base and J by 1 base, with 14 bases between them.

For this clonotype: A far larger clone is just one base off, so this is likely a read error. The chain employs TRBV5-6 and TRBJ2-7; TRBD2 agrees at 7 bases. The germline gives CDR1 SGHDT, CDR2 YYEEEE. The CDR3 spans 13 residues. V lost 1 base, J lost 2 bases, and 0 bases stayed unmatched. The DNA of the CDR3 is TGTGCCAGCAGCTTGCGGGGGGCCTACGAGCAGTACTTC. It is translated as CASSLRGAYEQYF.

This clonotype was seen at least ten times. The rearrangement links TRBV12-3 or TRBV12-4 to TRBJ2-7; unclear D gene. The CDR3 extends over 11 amino acids. Trimming removed 6 bases at V and 3 bases at J, with 6 bases between. The CDR3 loop reads CASRANYEQYF. DNA for the CDR3: TGTGCCAGCAGGGCAAACTACGAGCAGTACTTC.

The CDR3 DNA sequence: TGCAGTGTCCCCCGGGCGGGACCCCTCAATGAGCAGTTCTTC. Its translation is CSVPRAGPLNEQFF. V gene TRBV20-1 combines with J gene TRBJ2-1; D perhaps matches TRBD2 (6 bases). Germline V gives CDR1 DFQATT, CDR2 SNEGSKA (reference sequence). Trimming stripped 7 bases from V and 6 bases from J, with 19 bases between. This CDR3 has 14 residues.

This clonotype was found once. This may be a read error, as it is one base from a much larger clone. The CDR3 spells CASGPPPDLTGANVLTF. CDR3 nucleotides: TGTGCCAGCGGCCCCCCGCCCGATTTGACTGGGGCCAACGTCCTGACTTTC. The genes are TRBV7-9 and TRBJ2-6; no definite D call. CDR1 and CDR2 (germline): SEHNR, FQNEAQ (reference sequence). Trimming removed 8 bases from V and 2 bases from J, with 19 bases in between. The CDR3 has 17 residues.

There are many counts of this clonotype. The chain carries TRBV27 and TRBJ2-7; 9 bases align to TRBD2. This CDR3 region has 19 residues. Germline V gene data show CDR1 as MNHEY and CDR2 as SMNVEV (reference sequence). Germline trimming cut 5 bases from V and 0 bases from J; bases unmatched to any gene: 17. CDR3 nucleotides: TGTGCCAGCAGTAGGTCTCGGGCTAGCGGGAATATCTACTCCTACGAGCAGTACTTC. Translated: CASSRSRASGNIYSYEQYF.

This clonotype has at least ten counts. The CDR3 sequence: CASSLLTGTRMNTEAFF. In DNA form, the CDR3 reads TGTGCCAGCAGCTTACTTACAGGGACGAGGATGAACACTGAAGCTTTCTTT. This chain links TRBV11-2 with TRBJ1-1; D possibly corresponds to TRBD1 (6 bases). The germline CDR1 and CDR2 sequences are SGHAT and FQNNGV. Trimming pared 2 bases from V and 0 bases from J, leaving 16 bases between. The CDR3 has 17 residues.

This clonotype came up many times. The chain has TRBV28 and TRBJ1-1; no firm D call. The CDR3 covers 12 residues. CDR1 and CDR2 from the germline V gene are MDHEN and SYDVKM. Trimming cost V 8 bases and J 3 bases, with 10 bases left between them. The CDR3 coding sequence is TGTGCCAGCCTCTCCCGCTACACTGAAGCTTTCTTT. Its protein is CASLSRYTEAFF.

This clonotype was picked up a small number of times. The chain combines TRBV2 with TRBJ2-2, with D possibly TRBD2 on 6 matching bases. Trimming took 6 bases from V and 0 from J, leaving 11 bases between them. Germline-derived CDR1 and CDR2 are SNHLY and FYNNEI. The CDR3 is made up of 15 amino acids. The CDR3 DNA is TGTGCCAGCAGAGCCTTAGCGGCGAACACCGGGGAGCTGTTTTTT. It translates to CASRALAANTGELFF.

This clonotype was recorded at least ten times. The chain is built from TRBV7-8 and TRBJ2-7; D unresolved. V lost 2 bases, J lost 7 bases, and 9 bases lay in between. CDR3 length: 12 residues. CDR1 and CDR2 (germline): SGHVS, FQNEAQ. The CDR3 spells CASSLPTQEQYF. CDR3 DNA: TGTGCCAGCAGCTTACCAACTCAAGAGCAGTACTTC.

This clonotype was recorded at least ten times. Sequence at one end of the junction differs from germline and may be a read error. The gene calls are TRBV5-1 and TRBJ2-3, with D tentatively TRBD2 (6 bases). Germline CDR1 reads SGHRS; CDR2 reads YFSETQ. The length of the CDR3 is 15 residues. CDR3 coding DNA: TGTGCCAGCAGCTTAGATCGGGGGAGCACAGATACGCAGTATTTT. This encodes CASSLDRGSTDTQYF.

This clonotype was recorded many times. The chain uses TRBV20-1 and TRBJ2-7; the match to TRBD2 covers 11 bases. Germline-derived CDR1 and CDR2 are DFQATT and SNEGSKA (reference sequence). Trimming removed 5 bases from V and 4 bases from J; junction bases left unmatched: 4. The CDR3 length is 13 residues. CDR3 amino acids: CSALAGGGYEQYF. DNA of the CDR3: TGCAGTGCTTTAGCGGGAGGGGGTTACGAGCAGTACTTC.